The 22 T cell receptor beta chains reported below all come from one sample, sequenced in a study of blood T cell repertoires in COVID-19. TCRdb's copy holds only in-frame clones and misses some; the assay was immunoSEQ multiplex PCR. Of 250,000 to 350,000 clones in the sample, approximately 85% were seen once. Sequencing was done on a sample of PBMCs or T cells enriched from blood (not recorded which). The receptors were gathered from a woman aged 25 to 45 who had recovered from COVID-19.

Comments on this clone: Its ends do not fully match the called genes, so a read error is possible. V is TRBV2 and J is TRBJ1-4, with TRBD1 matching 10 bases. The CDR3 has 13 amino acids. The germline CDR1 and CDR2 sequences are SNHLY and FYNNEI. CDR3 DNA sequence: TGTGCCAGCAATGGACAGGGGGGGGAAAGACTGTTTTTT. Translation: CASNGQGGERLFF. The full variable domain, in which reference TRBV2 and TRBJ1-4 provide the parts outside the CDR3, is EPEVTQTPSHQVTQMGQEVILRCVPISNHLYFYWYRQILGQKVEFLVSFYNNEISEKSEIFDDQFSVERPDGSNFTLKIRSTKLEDSAMYFCASNGQGGERLFFGSGTQLSVL.

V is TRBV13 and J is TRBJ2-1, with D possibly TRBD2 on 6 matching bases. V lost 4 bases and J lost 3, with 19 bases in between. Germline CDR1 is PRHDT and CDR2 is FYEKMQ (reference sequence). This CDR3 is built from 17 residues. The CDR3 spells CASSSPDGGRGYNEQFF. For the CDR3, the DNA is TGTGCCAGCAGCTCCCCCGACGGGGGACGGGGCTACAATGAGCAGTTCTTC.

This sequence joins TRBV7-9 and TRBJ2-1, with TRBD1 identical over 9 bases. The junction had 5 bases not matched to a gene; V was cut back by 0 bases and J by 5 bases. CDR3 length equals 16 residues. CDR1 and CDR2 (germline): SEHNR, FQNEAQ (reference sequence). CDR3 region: CASSLAGQGLNNEQFF. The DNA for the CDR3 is TGTGCCAGCAGCTTAGCGGGACAGGGCCTAAACAATGAGCAGTTCTTC.

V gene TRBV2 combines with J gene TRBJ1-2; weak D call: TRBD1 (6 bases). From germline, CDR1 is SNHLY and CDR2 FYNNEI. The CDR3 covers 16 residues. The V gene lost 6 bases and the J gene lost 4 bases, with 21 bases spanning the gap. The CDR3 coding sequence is TGTGCCAGCAGCAAGAGGGAGCCAGGGGTAACCTATGGCTACACCTTC. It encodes CASSKREPGVTYGYTF.

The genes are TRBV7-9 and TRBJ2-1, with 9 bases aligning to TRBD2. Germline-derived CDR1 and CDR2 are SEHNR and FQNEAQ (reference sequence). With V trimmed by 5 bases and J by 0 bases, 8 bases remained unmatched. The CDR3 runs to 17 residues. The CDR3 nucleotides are TGTGCCAGCAGCCCTCAATTTAGCGGGAGCTCCTACAATGAGCAGTTCTTC. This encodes CASSPQFSGSSYNEQFF.

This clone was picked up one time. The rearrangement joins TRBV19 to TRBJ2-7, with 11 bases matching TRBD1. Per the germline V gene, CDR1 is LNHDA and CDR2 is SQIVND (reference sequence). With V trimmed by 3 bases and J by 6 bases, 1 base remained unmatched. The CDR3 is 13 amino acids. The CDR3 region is CASSMDRGPEQYF. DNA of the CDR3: TGTGCCAGTAGTATGGACAGGGGGCCCGAGCAGTACTTC.

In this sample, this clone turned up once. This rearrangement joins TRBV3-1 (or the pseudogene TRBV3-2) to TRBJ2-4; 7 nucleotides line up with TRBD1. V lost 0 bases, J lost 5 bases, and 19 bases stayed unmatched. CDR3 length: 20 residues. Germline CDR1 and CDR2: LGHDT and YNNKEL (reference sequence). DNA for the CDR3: TGTGCCAGCAGCCAAGACGCCTTCCCCAGAGGGGGCGCAGAACAAAACATTCAGTACTTC. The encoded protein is CASSQDAFPRGGAEQNIQYF.

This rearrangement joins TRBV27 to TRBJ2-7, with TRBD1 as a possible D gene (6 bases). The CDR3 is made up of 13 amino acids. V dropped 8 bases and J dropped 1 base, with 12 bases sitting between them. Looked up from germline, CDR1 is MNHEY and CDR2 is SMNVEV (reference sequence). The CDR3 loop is CASRETGSYEQYF. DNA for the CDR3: TGTGCCAGCCGAGAGACAGGATCCTACGAGCAGTACTTC.

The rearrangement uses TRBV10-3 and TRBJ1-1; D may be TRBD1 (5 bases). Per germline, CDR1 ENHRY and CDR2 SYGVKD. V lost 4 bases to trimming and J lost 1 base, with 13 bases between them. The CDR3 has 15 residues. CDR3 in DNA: TGTGCCATCAGTGGCCCGGACACGAAGAACACTGAAGCTTTCTTT. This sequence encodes CAISGPDTKNTEAFF.

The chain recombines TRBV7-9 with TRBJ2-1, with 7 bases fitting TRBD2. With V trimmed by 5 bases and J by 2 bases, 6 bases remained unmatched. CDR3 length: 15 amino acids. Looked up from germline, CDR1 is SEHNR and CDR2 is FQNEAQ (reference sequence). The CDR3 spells CASSLGGSAYNEQFF. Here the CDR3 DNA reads TGTGCCAGCAGCCTCGGGGGGAGTGCCTACAATGAGCAGTTCTTC.

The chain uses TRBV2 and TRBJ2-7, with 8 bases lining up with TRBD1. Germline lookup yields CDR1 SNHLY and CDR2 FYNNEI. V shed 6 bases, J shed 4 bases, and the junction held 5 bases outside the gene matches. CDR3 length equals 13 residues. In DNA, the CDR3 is TGTGCCAGCAGGGCAGGGGGCAAGTACGAGCAGTACTTC. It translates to CASRAGGKYEQYF. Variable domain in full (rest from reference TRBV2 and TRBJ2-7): EPEVTQTPSHQVTQMGQEVILRCVPISNHLYFYWYRQILGQKVEFLVSFYNNEISEKSEIFDDQFSVERPDGSNFTLKIRSTKLEDSAMYFCASRAGGKYEQYFGPGTRLTVT.

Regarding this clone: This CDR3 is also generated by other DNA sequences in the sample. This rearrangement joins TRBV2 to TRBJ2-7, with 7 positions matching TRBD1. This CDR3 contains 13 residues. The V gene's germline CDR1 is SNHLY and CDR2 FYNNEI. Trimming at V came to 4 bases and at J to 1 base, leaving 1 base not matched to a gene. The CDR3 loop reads CASSGDRSYEQYF. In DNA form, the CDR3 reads TGTGCCAGCAGTGGGGACAGATCCTACGAGCAGTACTTC.

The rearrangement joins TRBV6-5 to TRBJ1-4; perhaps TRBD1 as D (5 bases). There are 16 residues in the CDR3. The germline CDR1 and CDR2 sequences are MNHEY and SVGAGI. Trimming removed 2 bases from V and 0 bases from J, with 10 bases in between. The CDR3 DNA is TGTGCCAGCAGTTACGGGGCGAAAACAACTAATGAAAAACTGTTTTTT. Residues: CASSYGAKTTNEKLFF.

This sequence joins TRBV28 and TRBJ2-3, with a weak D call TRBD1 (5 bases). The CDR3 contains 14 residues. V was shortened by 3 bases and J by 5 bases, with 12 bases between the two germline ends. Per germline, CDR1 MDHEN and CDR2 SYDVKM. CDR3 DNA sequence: TGTGCCAGCAGTTTTAATCAGGGCGGAGATACGCAGTATTTT. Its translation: CASSFNQGGDTQYF.

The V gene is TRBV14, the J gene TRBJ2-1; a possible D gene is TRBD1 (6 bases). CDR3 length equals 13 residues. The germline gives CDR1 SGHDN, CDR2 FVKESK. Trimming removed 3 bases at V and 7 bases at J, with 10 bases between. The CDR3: CASSHDRRNEQFF. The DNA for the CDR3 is TGTGCCAGCAGCCATGACAGGAGGAATGAGCAGTTCTTC.

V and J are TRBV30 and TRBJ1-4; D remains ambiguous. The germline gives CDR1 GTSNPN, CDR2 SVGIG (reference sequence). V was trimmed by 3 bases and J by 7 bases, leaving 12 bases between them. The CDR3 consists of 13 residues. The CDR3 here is CAWRSQVGEKLFF. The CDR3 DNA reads TGTGCCTGGAGGAGTCAGGTTGGTGAAAAACTGTTTTTT.

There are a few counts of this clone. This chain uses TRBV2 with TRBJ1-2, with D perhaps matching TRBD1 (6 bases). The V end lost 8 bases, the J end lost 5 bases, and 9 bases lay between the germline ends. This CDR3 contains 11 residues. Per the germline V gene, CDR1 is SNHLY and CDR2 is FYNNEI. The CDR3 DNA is TGTGCCAGCGTTCAGGGGTATGGCTACACCTTC. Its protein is CASVQGYGYTF.

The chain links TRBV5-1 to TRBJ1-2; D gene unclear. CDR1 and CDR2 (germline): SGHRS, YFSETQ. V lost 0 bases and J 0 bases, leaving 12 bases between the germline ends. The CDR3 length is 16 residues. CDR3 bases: TGCGCCAGCAGCTTGGGTGGGCAAACCTCTAACTATGGCTACACCTTC. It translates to CASSLGGQTSNYGYTF.

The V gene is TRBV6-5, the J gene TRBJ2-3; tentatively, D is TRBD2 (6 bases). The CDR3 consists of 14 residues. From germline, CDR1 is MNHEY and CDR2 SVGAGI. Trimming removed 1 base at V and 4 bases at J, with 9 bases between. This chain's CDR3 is CASSYFGGSDTQYF. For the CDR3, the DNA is TGTGCCAGCAGTTACTTTGGGGGGTCAGATACGCAGTATTTT.

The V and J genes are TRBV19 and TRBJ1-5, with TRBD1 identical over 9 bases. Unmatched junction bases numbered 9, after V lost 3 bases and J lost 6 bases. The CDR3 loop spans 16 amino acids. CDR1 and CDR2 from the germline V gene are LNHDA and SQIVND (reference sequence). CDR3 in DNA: TGTGCCAGTAGTATTCAGGACAGGGGTGGTTTTCAGCCCCAGCATTTT. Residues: CASSIQDRGGFQPQHF.

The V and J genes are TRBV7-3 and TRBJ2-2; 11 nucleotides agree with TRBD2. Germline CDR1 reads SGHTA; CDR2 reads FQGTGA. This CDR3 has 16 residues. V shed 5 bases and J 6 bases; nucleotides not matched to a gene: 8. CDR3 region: CASSQLAGDVSGELFF. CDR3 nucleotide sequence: TGTGCCAGCAGCCAACTAGCGGGAGACGTGTCCGGGGAGCTGTTTTTT.

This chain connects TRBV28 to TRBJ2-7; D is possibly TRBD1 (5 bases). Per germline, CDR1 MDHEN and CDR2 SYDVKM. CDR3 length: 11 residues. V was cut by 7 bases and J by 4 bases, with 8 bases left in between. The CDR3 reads CASKGQYEQYF. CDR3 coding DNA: TGTGCCAGCAAGGGGCAATACGAGCAGTACTTC.